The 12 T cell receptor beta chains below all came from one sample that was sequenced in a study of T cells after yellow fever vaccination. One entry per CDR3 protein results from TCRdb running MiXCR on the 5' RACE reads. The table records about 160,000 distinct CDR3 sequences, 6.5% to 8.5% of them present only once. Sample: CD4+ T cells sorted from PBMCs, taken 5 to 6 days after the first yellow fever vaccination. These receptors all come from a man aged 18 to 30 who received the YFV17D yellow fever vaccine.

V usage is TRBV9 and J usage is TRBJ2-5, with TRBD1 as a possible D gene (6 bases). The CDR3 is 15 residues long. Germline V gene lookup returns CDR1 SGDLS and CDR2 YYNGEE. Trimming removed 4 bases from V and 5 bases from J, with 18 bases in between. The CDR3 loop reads CASSPGEGSRETQYF. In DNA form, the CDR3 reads TGTGCCAGCAGCCCAGGGGAAGGCTCTCGGGAGACCCAGTACTTC. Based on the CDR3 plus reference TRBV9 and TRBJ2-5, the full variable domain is DSGVTQTPKHLITATGQRVTLRCSPRSGDLSVYWYQQSLDQGLQFLIQYYNGEERAKGNILERFSAQQFPDLHSELNLSSLELGDSALYFCASSPGEGSRETQYFGPGTRLLVL.

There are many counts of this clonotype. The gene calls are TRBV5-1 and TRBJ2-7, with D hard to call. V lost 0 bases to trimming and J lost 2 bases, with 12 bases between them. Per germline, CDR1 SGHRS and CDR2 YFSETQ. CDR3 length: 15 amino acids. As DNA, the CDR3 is TGCGCCAGCAGCTTGGGAAGGGCCCTAACCTACGAGCAGTACTTC. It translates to CASSLGRALTYEQYF.

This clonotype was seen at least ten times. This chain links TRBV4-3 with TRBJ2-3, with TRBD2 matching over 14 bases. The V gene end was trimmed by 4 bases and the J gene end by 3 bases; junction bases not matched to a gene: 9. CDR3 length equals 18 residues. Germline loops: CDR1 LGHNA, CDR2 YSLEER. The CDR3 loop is CASSPLKTSGGATDTQYF. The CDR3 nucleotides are TGCGCCAGCAGCCCTCTTAAGACTAGCGGGGGGGCGACAGATACGCAGTATTTT.

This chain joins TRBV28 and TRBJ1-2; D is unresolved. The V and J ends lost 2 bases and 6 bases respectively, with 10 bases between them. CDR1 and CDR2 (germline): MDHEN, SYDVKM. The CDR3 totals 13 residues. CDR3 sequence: CASSLGWQDGYTF. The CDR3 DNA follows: TGTGCCAGCAGTTTAGGGTGGCAGGATGGCTACACCTTC.

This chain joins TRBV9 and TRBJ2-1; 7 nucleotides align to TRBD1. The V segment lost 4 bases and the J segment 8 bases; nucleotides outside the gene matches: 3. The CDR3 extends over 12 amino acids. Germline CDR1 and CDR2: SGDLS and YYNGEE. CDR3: CASSIQGHEQFF. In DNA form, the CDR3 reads TGTGCCAGCAGCATACAGGGGCATGAGCAGTTCTTC.

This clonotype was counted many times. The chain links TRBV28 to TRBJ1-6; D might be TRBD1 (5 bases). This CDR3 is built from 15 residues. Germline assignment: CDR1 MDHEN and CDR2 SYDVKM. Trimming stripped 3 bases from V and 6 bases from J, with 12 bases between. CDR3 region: CASSFGTGGNSPLHF. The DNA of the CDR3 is TGTGCCAGCAGTTTCGGGACCGGGGGTAATTCACCCCTCCACTTT.

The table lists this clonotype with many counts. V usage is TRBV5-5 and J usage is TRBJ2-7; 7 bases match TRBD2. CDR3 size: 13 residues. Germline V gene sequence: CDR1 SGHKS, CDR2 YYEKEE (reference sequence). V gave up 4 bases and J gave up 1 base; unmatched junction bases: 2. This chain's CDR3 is CASSTGGSYEQYV. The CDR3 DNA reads TGTGCCAGCAGCACCGGGGGGTCCTACGAGCAGTACGTC.

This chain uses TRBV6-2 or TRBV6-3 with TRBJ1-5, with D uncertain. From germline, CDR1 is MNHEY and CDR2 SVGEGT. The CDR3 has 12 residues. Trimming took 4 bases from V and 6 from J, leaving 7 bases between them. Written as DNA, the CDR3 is TGTGCCAGCAGTTCTGGATTTCAGCCCCAGCATTTT. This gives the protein CASSSGFQPQHF.

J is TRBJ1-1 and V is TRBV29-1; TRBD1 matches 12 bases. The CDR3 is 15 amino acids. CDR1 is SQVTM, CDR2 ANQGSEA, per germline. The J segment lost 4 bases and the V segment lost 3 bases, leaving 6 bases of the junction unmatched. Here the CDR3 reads CSVEGTGGAVTEAFF. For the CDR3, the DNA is TGCAGCGTTGAGGGGACAGGGGGCGCGGTCACTGAAGCTTTCTTT.

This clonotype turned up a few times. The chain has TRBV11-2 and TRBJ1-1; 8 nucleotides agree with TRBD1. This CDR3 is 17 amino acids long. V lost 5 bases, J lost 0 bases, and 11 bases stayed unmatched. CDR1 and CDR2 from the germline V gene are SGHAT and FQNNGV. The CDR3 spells CASSTRQGQGLNTEAFF. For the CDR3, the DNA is TGTGCCAGCAGCACACGACAGGGGCAAGGTCTGAACACTGAAGCTTTCTTT.

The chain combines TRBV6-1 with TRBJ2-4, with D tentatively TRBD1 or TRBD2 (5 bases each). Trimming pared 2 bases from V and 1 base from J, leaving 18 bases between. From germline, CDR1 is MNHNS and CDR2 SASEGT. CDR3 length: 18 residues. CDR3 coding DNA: TGTGCCAGCAGTGAATTCGGGAACGGGGCTCCGGCCAAAAACATTCAGTACTTC. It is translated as CASSEFGNGAPAKNIQYF.

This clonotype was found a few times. The CDR3 is CASSVPGLYEQYF. The CDR3, as DNA: TGTGCCAGTAGTGTACCGGGTCTCTACGAGCAGTACTTC. The rearrangement uses TRBV19 and TRBJ2-7; D not certain. Germline V gene lookup returns CDR1 LNHDA and CDR2 SQIVND (reference sequence). This CDR3 has 13 residues. The V and J ends lost 5 bases and 3 bases respectively, with 11 bases between them. The full variable domain, its missing parts supplied by reference TRBV19 and TRBJ2-7, is DGGITQSPKYLFRKEGQNVTLSCEQNLNHDAMYWYRQDPGQGLRLIYYSQIVNDFQKGDIAEGYSVSREKKESFPLTVTSAQKNPTAFYLCASSVPGLYEQYFGPGTRLTVT.